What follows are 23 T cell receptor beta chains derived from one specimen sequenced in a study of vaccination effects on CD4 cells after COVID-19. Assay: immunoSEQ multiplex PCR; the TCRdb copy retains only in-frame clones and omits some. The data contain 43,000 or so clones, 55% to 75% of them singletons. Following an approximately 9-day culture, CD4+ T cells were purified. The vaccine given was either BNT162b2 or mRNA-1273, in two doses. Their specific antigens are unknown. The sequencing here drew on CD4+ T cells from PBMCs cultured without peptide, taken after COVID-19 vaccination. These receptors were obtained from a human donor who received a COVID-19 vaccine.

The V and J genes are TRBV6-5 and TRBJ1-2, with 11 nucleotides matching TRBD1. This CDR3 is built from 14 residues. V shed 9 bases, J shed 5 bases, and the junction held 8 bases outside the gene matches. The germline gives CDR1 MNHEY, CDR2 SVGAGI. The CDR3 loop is CASLRDRGKYGYTF. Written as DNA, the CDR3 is TGTGCCAGTTTGAGGGACAGGGGGAAGTATGGCTACACCTTC.

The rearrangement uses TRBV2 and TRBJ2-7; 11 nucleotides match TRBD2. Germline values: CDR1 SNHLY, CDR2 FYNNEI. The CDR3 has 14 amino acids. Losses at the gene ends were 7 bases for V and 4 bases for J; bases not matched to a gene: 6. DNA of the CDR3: TGTGCCAGCATCGAGGGACTAGCGGCTTACGAGCAGTACTTC. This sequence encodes CASIEGLAAYEQYF.

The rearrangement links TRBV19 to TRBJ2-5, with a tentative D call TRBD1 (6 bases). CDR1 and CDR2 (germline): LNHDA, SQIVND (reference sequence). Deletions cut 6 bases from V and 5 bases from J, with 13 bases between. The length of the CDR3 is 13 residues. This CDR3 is CASRRKGEETQYF. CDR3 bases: TGTGCCAGTAGGAGGAAGGGGGAGGAGACCCAGTACTTC. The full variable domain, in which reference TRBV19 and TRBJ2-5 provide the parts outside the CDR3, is DGGITQSPKYLFRKEGQNVTLSCEQNLNHDAMYWYRQDPGQGLRLIYYSQIVNDFQKGDIAEGYSVSREKKESFPLTVTSAQKNPTAFYLCASRRKGEETQYFGPGTRLLVL.

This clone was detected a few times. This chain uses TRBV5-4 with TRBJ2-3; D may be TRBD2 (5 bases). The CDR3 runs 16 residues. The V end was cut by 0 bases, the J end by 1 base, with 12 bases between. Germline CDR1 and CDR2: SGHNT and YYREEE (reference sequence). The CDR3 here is CASSLDSGIRTDTQYF. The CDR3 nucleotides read TGTGCCAGCAGCTTGGACTCCGGGATCCGCACAGATACGCAGTATTTT.

CDR3 nucleotide sequence: TGTGCCATAGCGGGAGGGGATTACACCGGGGAGCTGTTTTTT. This codes for CAIAGGDYTGELFF. The J gene is TRBJ2-2, the V gene TRBV10-3; 10 bases match TRBD2. The CDR3 is 14 residues long. With 9 bases clipped from V and 3 bases from J, the junction kept 4 bases outside the gene matches. CDR1 and CDR2 (germline): ENHRY, SYGVKD.

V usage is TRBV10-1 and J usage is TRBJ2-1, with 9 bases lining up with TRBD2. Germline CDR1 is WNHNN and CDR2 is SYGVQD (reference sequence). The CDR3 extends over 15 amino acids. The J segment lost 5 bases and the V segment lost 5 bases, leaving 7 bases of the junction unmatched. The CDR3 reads CASSTGTSFNNEQFF. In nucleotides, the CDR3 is TGCGCCAGCAGTACTGGGACTAGCTTTAACAATGAGCAGTTCTTC.

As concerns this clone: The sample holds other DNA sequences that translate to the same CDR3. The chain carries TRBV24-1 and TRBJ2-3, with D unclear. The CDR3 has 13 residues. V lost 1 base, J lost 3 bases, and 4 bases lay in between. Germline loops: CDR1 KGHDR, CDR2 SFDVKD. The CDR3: CATSDFRTDTQYF. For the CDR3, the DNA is TGTGCCACCAGTGATTTTAGAACAGATACGCAGTATTTT.

CDR3 sequence (DNA): TGTGCCAGCAGCAAAGAGATGGGCCGGGACAGGAAATATAGCAATCAGCCCCAGCATTTT. Residues: CASSKEMGRDRKYSNQPQHF. The chain is built from TRBV21-1 and TRBJ1-5; the table assigns TRBD1, which was not confirmed against the DNA. TRBV21-1 is annotated as a pseudogene. The CDR3 has 20 amino acids.

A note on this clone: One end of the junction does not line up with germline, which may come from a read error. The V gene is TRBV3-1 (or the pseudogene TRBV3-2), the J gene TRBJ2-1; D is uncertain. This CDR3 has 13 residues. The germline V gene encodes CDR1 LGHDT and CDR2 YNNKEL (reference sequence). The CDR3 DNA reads TGTGCCAGCAGCCAAGGACTCGGAGTCGCGTTAATCTTC. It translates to CASSQGLGVALIF.

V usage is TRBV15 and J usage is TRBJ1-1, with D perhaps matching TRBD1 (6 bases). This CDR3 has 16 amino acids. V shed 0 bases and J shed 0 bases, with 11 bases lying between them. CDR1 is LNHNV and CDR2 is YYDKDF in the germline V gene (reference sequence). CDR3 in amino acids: CATSRETGTLNTEAFF. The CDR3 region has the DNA TGTGCCACCAGCAGAGAAACCGGGACATTGAACACTGAAGCTTTCTTT.

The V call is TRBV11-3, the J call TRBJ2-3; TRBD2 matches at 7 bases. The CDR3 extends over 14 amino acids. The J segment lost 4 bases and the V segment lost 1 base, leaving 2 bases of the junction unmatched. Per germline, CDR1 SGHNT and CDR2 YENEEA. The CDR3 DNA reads TGTGCCAGCAGCTTAGTTGCGGGGGCAGATACGCAGTATTTT. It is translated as CASSLVAGADTQYF.

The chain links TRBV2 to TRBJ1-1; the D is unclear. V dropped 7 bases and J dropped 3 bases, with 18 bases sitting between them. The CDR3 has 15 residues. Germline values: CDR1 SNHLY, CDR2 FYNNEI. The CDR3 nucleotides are TGTGCCAGCACCCCGCGCCAGCCACTTTACACTGAAGCTTTCTTT. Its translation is CASTPRQPLYTEAFF.

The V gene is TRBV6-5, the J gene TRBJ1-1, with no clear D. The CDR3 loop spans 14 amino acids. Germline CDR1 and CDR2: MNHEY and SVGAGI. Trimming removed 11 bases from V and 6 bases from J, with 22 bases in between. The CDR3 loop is CASLGEGRVAEAFF. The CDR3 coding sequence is TGTGCCTCCCTCGGGGAGGGAAGGGTCGCTGAAGCTTTCTTT.

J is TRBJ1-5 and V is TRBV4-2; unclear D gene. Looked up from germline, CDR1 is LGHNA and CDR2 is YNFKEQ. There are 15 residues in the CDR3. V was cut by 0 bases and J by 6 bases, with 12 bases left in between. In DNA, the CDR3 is TGTGCCAGCAGCCAAGATCTCTCTTTGAGTCAGCCCCAGCATTTT. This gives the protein CASSQDLSLSQPQHF.

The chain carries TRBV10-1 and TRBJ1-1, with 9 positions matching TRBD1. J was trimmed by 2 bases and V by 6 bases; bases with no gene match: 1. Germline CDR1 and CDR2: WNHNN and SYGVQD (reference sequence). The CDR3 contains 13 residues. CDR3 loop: CASRGQGNTEAFF. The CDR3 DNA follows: TGCGCCAGCAGGGGACAGGGAAACACTGAAGCTTTCTTT.

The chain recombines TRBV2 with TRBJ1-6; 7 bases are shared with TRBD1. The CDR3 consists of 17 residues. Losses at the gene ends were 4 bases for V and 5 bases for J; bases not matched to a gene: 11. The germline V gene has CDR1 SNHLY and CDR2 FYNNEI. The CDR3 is CASSGRPGQWNNSPLHF. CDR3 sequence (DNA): TGTGCCAGCAGTGGGAGACCGGGACAGTGGAATAATTCACCCCTCCACTTT.

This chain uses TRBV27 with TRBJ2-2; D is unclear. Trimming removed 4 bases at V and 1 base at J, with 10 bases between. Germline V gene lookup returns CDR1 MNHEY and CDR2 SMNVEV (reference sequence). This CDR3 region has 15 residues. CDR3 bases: TGTGCCAGCAGTTCTAAGCCCCAGAACACCGGGGAGCTGTTTTTT. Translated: CASSSKPQNTGELFF.

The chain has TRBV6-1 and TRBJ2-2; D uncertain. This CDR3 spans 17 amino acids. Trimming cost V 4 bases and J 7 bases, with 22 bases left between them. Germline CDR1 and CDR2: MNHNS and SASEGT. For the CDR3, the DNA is TGTGCCAGCAGTGCCCCCGTGGGGATCTGGTCCGGCGGGGAGCTGTTTTTT. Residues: CASSAPVGIWSGGELFF.

The CDR3: CASSFSLNTEAFF. In DNA, the CDR3 is TGTGCCAGCAGTTTTAGCCTGAACACTGAAGCTTTCTTT. The chain is built from TRBV28 and TRBJ1-1; D not certain. The ends were cut back, 3 bases at V and 0 bases at J, with 5 bases in the middle. The CDR3 contains 13 residues. The germline CDR1 and CDR2 sequences are MDHEN and SYDVKM.

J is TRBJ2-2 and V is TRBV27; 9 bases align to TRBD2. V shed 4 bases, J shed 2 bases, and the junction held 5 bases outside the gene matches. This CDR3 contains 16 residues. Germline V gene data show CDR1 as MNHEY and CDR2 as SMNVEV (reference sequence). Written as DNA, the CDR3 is TGTGCCAGCAGTTCTAGCGGGACTCTAAACACCGGGGAGCTGTTTTTT. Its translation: CASSSSGTLNTGELFF.

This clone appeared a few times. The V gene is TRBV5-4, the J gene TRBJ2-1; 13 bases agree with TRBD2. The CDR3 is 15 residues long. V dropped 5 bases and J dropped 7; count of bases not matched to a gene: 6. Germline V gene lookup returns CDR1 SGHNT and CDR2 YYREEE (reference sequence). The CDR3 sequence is CASRGLAGDKNEQFF. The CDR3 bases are TGTGCCAGCAGAGGACTAGCGGGAGATAAGAATGAGCAGTTCTTC.

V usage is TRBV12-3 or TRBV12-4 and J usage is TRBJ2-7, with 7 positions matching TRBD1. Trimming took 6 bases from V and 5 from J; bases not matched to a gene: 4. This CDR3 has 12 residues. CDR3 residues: CASRETGNEQYF. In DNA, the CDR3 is TGTGCCAGCAGAGAGACAGGGAACGAGCAGTACTTC.

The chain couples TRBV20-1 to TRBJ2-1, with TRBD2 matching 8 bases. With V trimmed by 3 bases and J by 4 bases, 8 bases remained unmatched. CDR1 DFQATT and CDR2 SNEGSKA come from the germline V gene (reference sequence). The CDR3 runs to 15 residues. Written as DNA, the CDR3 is TGCAGTGCTAGTGTCCCCAGCGGGGGATACAATGAGCAGTTCTTC. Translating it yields CSASVPSGGYNEQFF.